This TCR beta chain was recovered during a study of blood T cells in healthy people across ages. Findings and limits, study-wide: Diversity estimates from one million T cells were considered underestimates. Naive CD4+ cells and diversity were both higher in long-lived donors than in aged donors.

Trimming shortened V by 3 bases and J by 0 bases, and 12 bases separated the two germline ends. CDR3 length: 17 residues. About this clonotype: Its target is not known.

Together with a sample-barcoded 5' primer, a J-beta primer mix was included in a second PCR lasting 7 to 11 cycles. TCRdb analysed the 5' RACE reads with MiXCR anew, one entry per CDR3 protein. Of under 2,000,000 distinct CDR3 sequences in the sample, approximately 50% are singletons; the top ten hold less than 2.5%. The source of this sequence is a woman aged 40 to 49 in good health. The chain employs TRBV12-3 or TRBV12-4 and TRBJ2-6; D gene uncertain. Sequencing was carried out using blood. The DNA of the CDR3 is TGTGCCAGCAGTTTCTCGGCAGGAAACTCTGGGGCCAACGTCCTGACTTTC. It yields the protein CASSFSAGNSGANVLTF.